This TCR beta chain appears in the sequencing data of a study of monozygotic twins with inflammatory bowel disease. Study-level points and caveats: Among IBD patients, fewer clonotypes were shared with others than among healthy twins, especially with disease activity.

The CDR3 is 14 residues long. CDR1 and CDR2 from the germline V gene are SGHTA and FQGNSA. Worth noting for this clonotype: What it recognizes is unknown.

The quantity of total RNA per TCR library was roughly 3,300 ng. Generation of cDNA took place in eight separate reactions per sample. Reanalyzing the 5' RACE reads, TCRdb keeps one entry per CDR3 protein, without DNA. This sample contains about 330,000 distinct CDR3 sequences. Sample: blood. The chain recombines TRBV7-2 with TRBJ2-7; with no DNA, the TCRdb D assignment of TRBD1 cannot be verified. The sequence was collected from a human donor with ulcerative colitis or Crohn's disease, or a healthy co-twin of an affected twin (not recorded which). This CDR3 reads CASSFRDGTYEQYF.